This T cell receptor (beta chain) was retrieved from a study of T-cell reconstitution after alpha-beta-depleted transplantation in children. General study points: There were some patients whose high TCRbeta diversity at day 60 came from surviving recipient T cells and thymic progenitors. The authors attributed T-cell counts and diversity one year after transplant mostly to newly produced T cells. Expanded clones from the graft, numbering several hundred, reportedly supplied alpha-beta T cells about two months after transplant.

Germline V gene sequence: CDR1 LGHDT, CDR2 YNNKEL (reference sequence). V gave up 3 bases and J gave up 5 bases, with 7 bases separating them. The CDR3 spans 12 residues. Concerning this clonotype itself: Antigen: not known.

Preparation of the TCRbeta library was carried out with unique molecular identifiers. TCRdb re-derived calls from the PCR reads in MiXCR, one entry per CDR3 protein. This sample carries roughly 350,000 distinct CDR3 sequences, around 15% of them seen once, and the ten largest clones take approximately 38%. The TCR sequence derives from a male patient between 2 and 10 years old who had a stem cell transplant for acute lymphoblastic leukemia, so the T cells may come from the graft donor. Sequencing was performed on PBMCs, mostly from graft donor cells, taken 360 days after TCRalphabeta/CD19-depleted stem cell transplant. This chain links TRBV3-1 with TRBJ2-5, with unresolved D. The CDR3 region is CASSQTSETQYF. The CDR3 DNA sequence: TGTGCCAGCAGCCAGACTTCCGAGACCCAGTACTTC.